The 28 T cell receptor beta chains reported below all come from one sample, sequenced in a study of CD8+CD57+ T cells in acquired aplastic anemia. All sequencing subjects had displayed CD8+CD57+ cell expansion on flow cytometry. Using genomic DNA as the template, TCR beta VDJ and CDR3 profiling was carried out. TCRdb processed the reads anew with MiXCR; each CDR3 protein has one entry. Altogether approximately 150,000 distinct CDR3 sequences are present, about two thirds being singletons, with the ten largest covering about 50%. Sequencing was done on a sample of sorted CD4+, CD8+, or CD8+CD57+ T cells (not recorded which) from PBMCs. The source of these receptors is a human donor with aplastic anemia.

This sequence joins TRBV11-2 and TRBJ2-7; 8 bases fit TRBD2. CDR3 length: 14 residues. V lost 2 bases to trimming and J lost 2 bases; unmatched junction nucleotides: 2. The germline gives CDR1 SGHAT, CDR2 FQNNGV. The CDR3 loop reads CASSLLAGPYEQYF. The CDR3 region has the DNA TGTGCCAGCAGCTTACTAGCGGGCCCCTACGAGCAGTACTTC.

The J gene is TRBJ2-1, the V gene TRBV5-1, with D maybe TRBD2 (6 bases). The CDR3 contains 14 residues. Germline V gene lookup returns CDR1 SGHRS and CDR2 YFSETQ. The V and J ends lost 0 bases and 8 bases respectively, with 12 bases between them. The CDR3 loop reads CASSLEFGEDEQFF. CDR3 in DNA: TGCGCCAGCAGCTTGGAATTCGGGGAGGATGAGCAGTTCTTC.

CDR3 in amino acids: CASSLGLGADTGELFF. The CDR3 DNA follows: TGTGCCAGCAGCTTGGGGCTCGGGGCGGACACCGGGGAGCTGTTTTTT. The chain couples TRBV7-3 to TRBJ2-2; D possibly matches TRBD1 or TRBD2 (5 bases each). V lost 3 bases and J lost 3, with 14 bases in between. The germline V gene has CDR1 SGHTA and CDR2 FQGTGA. This CDR3 is built from 16 residues. Drawing the rest from reference TRBV7-3 and TRBJ2-2, the complete variable domain is GAGVSQTPSNKVTEKGKYVELRCDPISGHTALYWYRQSLGQGPEFLIYFQGTGAADDSGLPNDRFFAVRPEGSVSTLKIQRTERGDSAVYLCASSLGLGADTGELFFGEGSRLTVL.

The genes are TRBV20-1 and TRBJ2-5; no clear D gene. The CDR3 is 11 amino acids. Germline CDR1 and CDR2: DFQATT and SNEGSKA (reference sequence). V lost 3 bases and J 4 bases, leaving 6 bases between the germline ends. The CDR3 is CSARGTETQYF. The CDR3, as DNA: TGCAGTGCTAGGGGCACAGAGACCCAGTACTTC.

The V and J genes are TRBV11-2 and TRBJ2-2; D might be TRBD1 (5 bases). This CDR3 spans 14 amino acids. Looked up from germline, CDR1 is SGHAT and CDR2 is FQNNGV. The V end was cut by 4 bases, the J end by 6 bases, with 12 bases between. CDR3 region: CASSSQGLAGELFF. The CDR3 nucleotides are TGTGCCAGCAGCTCTCAGGGTCTCGCCGGGGAGCTGTTTTTT.

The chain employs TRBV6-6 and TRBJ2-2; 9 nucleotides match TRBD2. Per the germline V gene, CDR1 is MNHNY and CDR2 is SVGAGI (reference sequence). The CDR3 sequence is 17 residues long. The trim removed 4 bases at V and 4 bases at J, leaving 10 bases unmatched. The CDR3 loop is CASSFQIAGGVTGELFF. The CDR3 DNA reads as TGTGCCAGCAGTTTCCAGATTGCGGGGGGGGTCACCGGGGAGCTGTTTTTT.

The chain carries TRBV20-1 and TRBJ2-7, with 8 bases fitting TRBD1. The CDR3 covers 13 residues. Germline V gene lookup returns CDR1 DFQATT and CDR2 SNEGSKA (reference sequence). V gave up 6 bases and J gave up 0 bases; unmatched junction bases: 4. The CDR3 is CSAQDRDSYEQYF. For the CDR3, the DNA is TGCAGTGCGCAGGACAGGGACTCCTACGAGCAGTACTTC.

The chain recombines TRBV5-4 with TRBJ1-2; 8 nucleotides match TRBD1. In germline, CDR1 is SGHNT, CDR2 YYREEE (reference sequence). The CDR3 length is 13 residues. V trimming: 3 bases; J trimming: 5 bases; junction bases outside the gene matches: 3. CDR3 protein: CASSSGGGYGYTF. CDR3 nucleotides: TGTGCCAGCAGCTCAGGGGGCGGATATGGCTACACCTTC.

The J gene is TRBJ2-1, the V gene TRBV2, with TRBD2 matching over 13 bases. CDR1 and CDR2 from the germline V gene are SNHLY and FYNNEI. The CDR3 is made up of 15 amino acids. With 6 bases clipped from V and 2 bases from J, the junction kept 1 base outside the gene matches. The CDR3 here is CASRGLAGTYNEQFF. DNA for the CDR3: TGTGCCAGCAGGGGACTAGCGGGAACCTACAATGAGCAGTTCTTC.

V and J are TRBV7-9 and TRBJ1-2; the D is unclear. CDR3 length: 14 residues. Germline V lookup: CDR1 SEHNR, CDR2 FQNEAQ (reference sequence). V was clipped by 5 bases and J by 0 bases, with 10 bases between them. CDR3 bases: TGTGCCAGCAGCCGCGTCACAGCTAACTATGGCTACACCTTC. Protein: CASSRVTANYGYTF.

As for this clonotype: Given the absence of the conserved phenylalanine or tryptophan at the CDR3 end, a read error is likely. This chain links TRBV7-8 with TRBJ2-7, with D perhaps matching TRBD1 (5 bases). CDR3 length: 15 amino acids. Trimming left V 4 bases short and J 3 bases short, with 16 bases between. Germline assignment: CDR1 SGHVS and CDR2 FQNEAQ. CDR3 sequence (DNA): TGTGCCAGCAGCTCCTCAGGGATTCAGGACTACGAGCAGTACCTC. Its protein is CASSSSGIQDYEQYL.

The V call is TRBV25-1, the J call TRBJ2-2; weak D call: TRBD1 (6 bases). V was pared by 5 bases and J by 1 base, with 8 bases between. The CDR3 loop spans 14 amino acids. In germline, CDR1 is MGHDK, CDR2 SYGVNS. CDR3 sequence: CASSSQGNTGELFF. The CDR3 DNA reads TGTGCCAGCAGTTCACAGGGGAACACCGGGGAGCTGTTTTTT.

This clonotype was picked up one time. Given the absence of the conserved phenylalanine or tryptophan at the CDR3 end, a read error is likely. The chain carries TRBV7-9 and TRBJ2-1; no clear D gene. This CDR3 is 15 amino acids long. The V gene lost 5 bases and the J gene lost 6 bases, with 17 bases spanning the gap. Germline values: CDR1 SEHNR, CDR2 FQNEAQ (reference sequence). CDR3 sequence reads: CASSHNTLGSNEQFL. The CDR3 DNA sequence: TGTGCCAGCAGCCACAACACCTTAGGATCCAATGAGCAGTTCCTC.

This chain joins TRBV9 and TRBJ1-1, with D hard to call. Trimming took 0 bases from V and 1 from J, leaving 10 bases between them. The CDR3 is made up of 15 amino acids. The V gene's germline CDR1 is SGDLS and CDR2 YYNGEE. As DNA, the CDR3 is TGTGCCAGCAGCGTAGTAGGGTTGGGGAACACTGAAGCTTTCTTT. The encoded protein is CASSVVGLGNTEAFF. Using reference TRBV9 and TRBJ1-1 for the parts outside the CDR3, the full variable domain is DSGVTQTPKHLITATGQRVTLRCSPRSGDLSVYWYQQSLDQGLQFLIQYYNGEERAKGNILERFSAQQFPDLHSELNLSSLELGDSALYFCASSVVGLGNTEAFFGQGTRLTVV.

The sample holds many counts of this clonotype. CDR3 in amino acids: CASSQDQGSGANVLTF. DNA of the CDR3: TGCGCCAGCAGCCAAGACCAGGGCTCTGGGGCCAACGTCCTGACTTTC. This rearrangement joins TRBV4-1 to TRBJ2-6; maybe TRBD1 (5 bases). This CDR3 is 16 amino acids long. Germline V CDR1 and CDR2: MGHRA, YSYEKL. V was trimmed by 0 bases and J by 0 bases, leaving 6 bases between them.

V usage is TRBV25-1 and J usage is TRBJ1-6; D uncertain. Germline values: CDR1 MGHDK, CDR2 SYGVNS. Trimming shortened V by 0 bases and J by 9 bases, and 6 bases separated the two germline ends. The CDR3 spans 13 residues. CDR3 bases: TGTGCCAGCAGTGAATACCCTGGTTCACCCCTCCACTTT. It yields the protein CASSEYPGSPLHF.

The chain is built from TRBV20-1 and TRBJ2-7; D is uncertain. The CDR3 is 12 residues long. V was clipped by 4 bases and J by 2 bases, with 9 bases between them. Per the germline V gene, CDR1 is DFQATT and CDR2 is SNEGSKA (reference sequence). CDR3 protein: CSAIEDTYEQYF. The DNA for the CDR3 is TGCAGTGCTATAGAAGACACCTACGAGCAGTACTTC.

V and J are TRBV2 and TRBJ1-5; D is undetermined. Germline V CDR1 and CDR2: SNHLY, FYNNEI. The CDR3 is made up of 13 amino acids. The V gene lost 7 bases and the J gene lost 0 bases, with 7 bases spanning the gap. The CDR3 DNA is TGTGCCAGCATGAGGGATAGCAATCAGCCCCAGCATTTT. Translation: CASMRDSNQPQHF.

For the CDR3, the DNA is TGTGCCAGCAGCCAGGGGACTAGCGGGGGGGTCAATGAGCAGTTCTTC. This translates into CASSQGTSGGVNEQFF. The chain links TRBV7-9 to TRBJ2-1; 16 bases agree with TRBD2. The length of the CDR3 is 16 residues. V shed 5 bases, J shed 6 bases, and the junction held 4 bases outside the gene matches. Germline loops: CDR1 SEHNR, CDR2 FQNEAQ (reference sequence).

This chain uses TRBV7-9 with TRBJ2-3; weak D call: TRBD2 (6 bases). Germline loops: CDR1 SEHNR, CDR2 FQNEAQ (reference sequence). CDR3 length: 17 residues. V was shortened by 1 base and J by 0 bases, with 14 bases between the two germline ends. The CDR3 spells CASSLDLWRESTDTQYF. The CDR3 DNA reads TGTGCCAGCAGCTTAGATCTTTGGAGGGAAAGCACAGATACGCAGTATTTT.

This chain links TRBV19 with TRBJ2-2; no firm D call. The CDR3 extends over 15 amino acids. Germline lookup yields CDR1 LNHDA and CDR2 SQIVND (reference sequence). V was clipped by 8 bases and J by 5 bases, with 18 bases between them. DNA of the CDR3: TGTGCCAGTCACCTAGGGTTGTTAGGAACCGGGGAGCTGTTTTTT. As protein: CASHLGLLGTGELFF.

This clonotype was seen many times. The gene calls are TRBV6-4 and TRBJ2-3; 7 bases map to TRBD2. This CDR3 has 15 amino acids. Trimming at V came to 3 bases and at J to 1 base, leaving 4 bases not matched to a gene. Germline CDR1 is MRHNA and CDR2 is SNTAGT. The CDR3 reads CASSEGTSGTDTQYF. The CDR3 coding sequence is TGTGCCAGCAGTGAAGGTACTAGCGGCACAGATACGCAGTATTTT.

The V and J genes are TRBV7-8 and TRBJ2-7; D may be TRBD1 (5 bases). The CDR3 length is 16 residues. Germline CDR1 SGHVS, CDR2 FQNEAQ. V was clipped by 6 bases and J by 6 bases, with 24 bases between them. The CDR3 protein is CASSYQPGAVPCEQYF. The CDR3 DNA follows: TGTGCCAGCAGTTACCAACCTGGGGCCGTTCCCTGCGAGCAGTACTTC. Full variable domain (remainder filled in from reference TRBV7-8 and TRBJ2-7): GAGVSQSPRYKVAKRGQDVALRCDPISGHVSLFWYQQALGQGPEFLTYFQNEAQLDKSGLPSDRFFAERPEGSVSTLKIQRTQQEDSAVYLCASSYQPGAVPCEQYFGPGTRLTVT.

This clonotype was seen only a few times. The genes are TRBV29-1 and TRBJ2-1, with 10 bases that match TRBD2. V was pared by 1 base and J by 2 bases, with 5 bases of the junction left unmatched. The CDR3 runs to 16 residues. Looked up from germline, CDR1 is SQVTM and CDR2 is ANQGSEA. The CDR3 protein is CSVEGVSGRPYNEQFF. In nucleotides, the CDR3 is TGCAGCGTTGAAGGCGTTAGCGGGAGGCCCTACAATGAGCAGTTCTTC.

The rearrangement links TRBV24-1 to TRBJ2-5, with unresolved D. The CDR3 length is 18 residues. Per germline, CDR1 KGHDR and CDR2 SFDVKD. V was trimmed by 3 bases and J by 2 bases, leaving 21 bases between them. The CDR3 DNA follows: TGTGCCACCAGTGATGTTAAGGGCAATGGACGGTCACAAGAGACCCAGTACTTC. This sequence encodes CATSDVKGNGRSQETQYF.

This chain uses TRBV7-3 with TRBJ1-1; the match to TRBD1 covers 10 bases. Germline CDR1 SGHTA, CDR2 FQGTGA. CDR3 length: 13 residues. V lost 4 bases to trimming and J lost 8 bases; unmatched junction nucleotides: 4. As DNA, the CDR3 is TGTGCCAGCAGCTCGACGACAGGGGGCGAAGCTTTCTTT. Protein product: CASSSTTGGEAFF.

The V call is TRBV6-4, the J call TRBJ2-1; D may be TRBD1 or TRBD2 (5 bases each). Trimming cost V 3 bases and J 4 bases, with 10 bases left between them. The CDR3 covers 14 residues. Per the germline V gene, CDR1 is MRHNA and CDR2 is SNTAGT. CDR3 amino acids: CASSEGTDYNEQFF. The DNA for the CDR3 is TGTGCCAGCAGTGAGGGGACGGATTACAATGAGCAGTTCTTC.

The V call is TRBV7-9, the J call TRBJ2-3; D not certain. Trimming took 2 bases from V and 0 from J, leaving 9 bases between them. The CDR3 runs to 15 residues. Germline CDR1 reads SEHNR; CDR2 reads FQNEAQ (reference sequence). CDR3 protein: CASSLRAVSTDTQYF. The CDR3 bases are TGTGCCAGCAGCTTAAGGGCGGTAAGCACAGATACGCAGTATTTT.